A single sample is the source of the 32 T cell receptor beta chains below, sequenced in a study of CD8 T cells in ankylosing spondylitis. For these TCRs, the target antigens are not known. TCRdb fed the 5' RACE reads into MiXCR, producing one record per CDR3 protein. The data contain more than 250,000 distinct CDR3 sequences, roughly 8% of them singletons. Study findings and constraints: Blood from ankylosing spondylitis patients appeared to carry a characteristic roughly 8-variant TCR beta motif.

Source material: blood, either unsorted or a sorted T cell fraction (not recorded which). Receptor source: a male donor with ankylosing spondylitis.

This clonotype was counted a few times. The chain has TRBV27 and TRBJ2-3; D might be TRBD1 (5 bases). The V gene's germline CDR1 is MNHEY and CDR2 SMNVEV (reference sequence). This CDR3 has 17 residues. Trimming shortened V by 6 bases and J by 2 bases, and 21 bases separated the two germline ends. The CDR3 spells CASSAVPGWGLTDTQYF. CDR3 in DNA: TGTGCCAGCAGCGCTGTGCCAGGTTGGGGCCTCACAGATACGCAGTATTTT.

This clonotype was counted ten times or more. The V call is TRBV15, the J call TRBJ2-2; D unresolved. Deletions cut 4 bases from V and 2 bases from J, with 2 bases between. Germline CDR1 and CDR2: LNHNV and YYDKDF (reference sequence). The CDR3 extends over 12 amino acids. The CDR3 DNA reads TGTGCCACCAGCAAAAACACCGGGGAGCTGTTTTTT. It is translated as CATSKNTGELFF.

This clonotype was observed at least ten times. This chain links TRBV5-1 with TRBJ2-1, with D tentatively TRBD1 or TRBD2 (6 bases each). V lost 3 bases and J 2 bases, leaving 9 bases between the germline ends. This CDR3 contains 14 residues. CDR1 and CDR2 (germline): SGHRS, YFSETQ. This CDR3 is CASSWRDTYNEQFF. Written as DNA, the CDR3 is TGCGCCAGCAGCTGGAGGGACACCTACAATGAGCAGTTCTTC.

The sample holds a few counts of this clonotype. V usage is TRBV4-2 and J usage is TRBJ1-1; D uncertain. The germline V gene encodes CDR1 LGHNA and CDR2 YNFKEQ. V gave up 0 bases and J gave up 0 bases, with 8 bases separating them. The CDR3 runs 15 residues. CDR3 bases: TGTGCCAGCAGCCAAGAGCGGATAATGAACACTGAAGCTTTCTTT. Protein: CASSQERIMNTEAFF.

The CDR3 spells CASRYRGPIMNTEAFF. For the CDR3, the DNA is TGTGCCAGCAGATACAGGGGGCCGATAATGAACACTGAAGCTTTCTTT. The chain uses TRBV28 and TRBJ1-1, with 9 bases lining up with TRBD1. The CDR3 length is 16 residues. The germline CDR1 and CDR2 sequences are MDHEN and SYDVKM. V lost 6 bases and J lost 0; bases outside the gene matches: 8.

The V gene is TRBV29-1, the J gene TRBJ2-3; D is undetermined. Looked up from germline, CDR1 is SQVTM and CDR2 is ANQGSEA. This CDR3 spans 13 amino acids. This CDR3 reads CSSRPGGTDTQYF. CDR3 in DNA: TGCAGTTCCCGCCCGGGCGGTACAGATACGCAGTATTTT.

This chain links TRBV5-6 with TRBJ2-1; TRBD2 matches 12 bases. The junction had 6 bases not matched to a gene; V was cut back by 3 bases and J by 14 bases. CDR1 is SGHDT and CDR2 is YYEEEE in the germline V gene. The CDR3 consists of 13 residues. The CDR3 DNA sequence: TGTGCCAGCAGCTCCGTACTAGCGGGAGGAGAGTTCTTC. It is translated as CASSSVLAGGEFF. Drawing the rest from reference TRBV5-6 and TRBJ2-1, the complete variable domain is DAGVTQSPTHLIKTRGQQVTLRCSPKSGHDTVSWYQQALGQGPQFIFQYYEEEERQRGNFPDRFSGHQFPNYSSELNVNALLLGDSALYLCASSSVLAGGEFFGPGTRLTVL.

V gene TRBV12-3 or TRBV12-4 combines with J gene TRBJ2-1; either TRBD1 or TRBD2 may supply D (6 bases each). Trimming left V 3 bases short and J 8 bases short, with 11 bases between. CDR3 length equals 13 residues. CDR3 sequence reads: CASSLGRTDEQFF. The DNA for the CDR3 is TGTGCCAGCAGTTTGGGGAGGACAGATGAGCAGTTCTTC.

This clonotype was counted a few times. This chain uses TRBV5-4 with TRBJ2-4; 7 nucleotides agree with TRBD1. Germline V gene data show CDR1 as SGHNT and CDR2 as YYREEE (reference sequence). This CDR3 comprises 14 residues. With V trimmed by 5 bases and J by 6 bases, 8 bases remained unmatched. As DNA, the CDR3 is TGTGCCAGCAGTAGACAGGGAGAGACAAACATTCAGTACTTC. This sequence encodes CASSRQGETNIQYF. Based on the CDR3 plus reference TRBV5-4 and TRBJ2-4, the full variable domain is ETGVTQSPTHLIKTRGQQVTLRCSSQSGHNTVSWYQQALGQGPQFIFQYYREEENGRGNFPPRFSGLQFPNYSSELNVNALELDDSALYLCASSRQGETNIQYFGAGTRLSVL.

This clonotype was observed at least ten times. The chain is built from TRBV11-2 and TRBJ2-2; D perhaps matches TRBD1 (6 bases). The CDR3 totals 17 residues. Germline CDR1 SGHAT, CDR2 FQNNGV. V lost 6 bases, J lost 0 bases, and 17 bases lay in between. CDR3 in amino acids: CASRHRVPSTNTGELFF. CDR3 coding DNA: TGTGCCAGCAGACACAGGGTACCCTCCACGAACACCGGGGAGCTGTTTTTT.

The rearrangement joins TRBV6-5 to TRBJ1-4; no clear D. Looked up from germline, CDR1 is MNHEY and CDR2 is SVGAGI. Between the trimmed V and J ends, which lost 0 bases and 5 bases, there was a span of 16 bases. The CDR3 is made up of 17 amino acids. The CDR3 protein is CASSYSTNWSENEKLFF. CDR3 bases: TGTGCCAGCAGTTACTCGACCAATTGGTCGGAAAATGAAAAACTGTTTTTT.

This clonotype was recorded many times. V usage is TRBV29-1 and J usage is TRBJ2-1; D not resolved. Trimming took off 6 bases at V and 2 bases at J, with 14 bases between the two ends. The CDR3 contains 14 residues. CDR1 and CDR2 (germline): SQVTM, ANQGSEA. The CDR3 DNA is TGCAGCGTGGAACGCAGCCTACCCTACAATGAGCAGTTCTTC. This encodes CSVERSLPYNEQFF.

The rearrangement links TRBV29-1 to TRBJ2-1, with 9 nucleotides matching TRBD1. There are 15 residues in the CDR3. J was trimmed by 6 bases and V by 5 bases; bases with no gene match: 11. The germline V gene encodes CDR1 SQVTM and CDR2 ANQGSEA. The CDR3, as DNA: TGCAGCGTTACCCGTCCCGGGACAGGGTTCAATGAGCAGTTCTTC. Its translation: CSVTRPGTGFNEQFF.

This rearrangement joins TRBV28 to TRBJ2-1; TRBD2 aligns across 8 bases. V was clipped by 6 bases and J by 0 bases; unmatched bases: 4. Looked up from germline, CDR1 is MDHEN and CDR2 is SYDVKM. The CDR3 has 15 residues. The CDR3 loop reads CASSSAGDSYNEQFF. In DNA, the CDR3 is TGTGCCAGCAGCTCAGCGGGAGACTCCTACAATGAGCAGTTCTTC.

A few counts support this clonotype. The rearrangement links TRBV18 to TRBJ2-2; tentative D call: TRBD1 (6 bases). The CDR3 totals 14 residues. V was trimmed by 3 bases and J by 5 bases, leaving 10 bases between them. Germline CDR1 and CDR2: KGHSH and LQKENI. CDR3: CASSPSQGTGELFF. The DNA of the CDR3 is TGTGCCAGCTCACCTTCACAGGGAACCGGGGAGCTGTTTTTT. The whole variable domain, filled in from reference TRBV18 and TRBJ2-2, reads NAGVMQNPRHLVRRRGQEARLRCSPMKGHSHVYWYRQLPEEGLKFMVYLQKENIIDESGMPKERFSAEFPKEGPSILRIQQVVRGDSAAYFCASSPSQGTGELFFGEGSRLTVL.

This clonotype was seen many times. The rearrangement uses TRBV15 and TRBJ1-2, with unresolved D. The CDR3 runs 15 residues. Per germline, CDR1 LNHNV and CDR2 YYDKDF (reference sequence). Trimming left V 1 base short and J 1 base short, with 10 bases between. The CDR3 DNA reads TGTGCCACCAGCAGAGCATTGTCTCTTAACTATGGCTACACCTTC. As protein: CATSRALSLNYGYTF.

The chain joins TRBV5-1 to TRBJ2-1; 10 bases map to TRBD2. The V gene's germline CDR1 is SGHRS and CDR2 YFSETQ. The length of the CDR3 is 18 residues. Trimming cost V 4 bases and J 4 bases; bases outside gene matches: 14. Here the CDR3 reads CASSHGLLAGLVYNEQFF. Written as DNA, the CDR3 is TGCGCCAGCAGCCATGGCCTACTAGCGGGGCTGGTATACAATGAGCAGTTCTTC.

In its sample, this clonotype was seen a few times. The chain employs TRBV7-2 and TRBJ2-1; the match to TRBD2 covers 11 bases. J gave up 9 bases and V 6 bases, and 10 bases lay outside the gene matches. CDR3 length equals 15 residues. The germline CDR1 and CDR2 sequences are SGHTA and FQGNSA. Here the CDR3 DNA reads TGTGCCAGCAGTTTTAGACTAGCGGGAAGCGGTGAGCAGTTCTTC. It translates to CASSFRLAGSGEQFF. The full variable domain, in which reference TRBV7-2 and TRBJ2-1 provide the parts outside the CDR3, is GAGVSQSPSNKVTEKGKDVELRCDPISGHTALYWYRQSLGQGLEFLIYFQGNSAPDKSGLPSDRFSAERTGGSVSTLTIQRTQQEDSAVYLCASSFRLAGSGEQFFGPGTRLTVL.

This clonotype showed up just a few times. The chain uses TRBV5-1 and TRBJ2-5, with no clear D. Per the germline V gene, CDR1 is SGHRS and CDR2 is YFSETQ. This CDR3 has 11 residues. V lost 7 bases and J 4 bases, leaving 8 bases between the germline ends. Here the CDR3 reads CASGNPETQYF. DNA of the CDR3: TGCGCCAGCGGCAACCCAGAGACCCAGTACTTC.

This clonotype was seen a few times. The genes are TRBV19 and TRBJ1-1; TRBD1 matches 11 bases. Germline V gene lookup returns CDR1 LNHDA and CDR2 SQIVND (reference sequence). CDR3 length: 16 residues. The ends lost 5 bases at V and 1 base at J; junction bases unmatched: 6. This CDR3 is CASSQDGTGGNTEAFF. CDR3 nucleotide sequence: TGTGCCAGTAGTCAAGACGGGACAGGGGGGAACACTGAAGCTTTCTTT.

This sequence joins TRBV20-1 and TRBJ2-7; 8 bases are a match to TRBD2. The CDR3 runs 15 residues. V was pared by 6 bases and J by 8 bases, with 18 bases of the junction left unmatched. Germline CDR1 reads DFQATT; CDR2 reads SNEGSKA (reference sequence). CDR3 in amino acids: CSAQERGRAIQKQYF. Here the CDR3 DNA reads TGCAGTGCCCAGGAGCGGGGGCGAGCCATCCAGAAGCAGTACTTC.

The V call is TRBV20-1, the J call TRBJ2-1, with TRBD2 identical over 7 bases. CDR1 and CDR2 (germline): DFQATT, SNEGSKA (reference sequence). J gave up 0 bases and V 5 bases, and 10 bases lay outside the gene matches. This CDR3 has 16 residues. The CDR3 is CSAWTNGRSSYNEQFF. DNA for the CDR3: TGCAGTGCTTGGACTAACGGGAGGAGCTCCTACAATGAGCAGTTCTTC.

The chain has TRBV20-1 and TRBJ2-1, with 9 bases that match TRBD2. The V and J ends lost 5 bases and 8 bases, in that order; junction bases with no gene match: 16. This CDR3 comprises 16 residues. Germline loops: CDR1 DFQATT, CDR2 SNEGSKA (reference sequence). In DNA form, the CDR3 reads TGCAGTGCTGCCCCGGTGAAAGCGGGGGGAAAGGATGAGCAGTTCTTC. It yields the protein CSAAPVKAGGKDEQFF.

This clonotype was seen more than once but under ten times. This chain links TRBV5-1 with TRBJ2-7, with 7 positions matching TRBD2. Trimming removed 3 bases from V and 4 bases from J; junction bases left unmatched: 7. From germline, CDR1 is SGHRS and CDR2 YFSETQ. The CDR3 contains 14 residues. CDR3 in DNA: TGCGCCAGCAGCTGGCGGGAGAGCGTTTACGAGCAGTACTTC. Its protein is CASSWRESVYEQYF.

This clonotype has a count of ten or more. CDR3: CSVRNTGDPGGTEAFF. CDR3 nucleotides: TGCAGCGTACGAAATACAGGAGATCCGGGCGGCACTGAAGCTTTCTTT. V is TRBV29-1 and J is TRBJ1-1, with D perhaps matching TRBD1 (5 bases). V lost 6 bases to trimming and J lost 4 bases, with 24 bases between them. The CDR3 runs 16 residues. Germline loops: CDR1 SQVTM, CDR2 ANQGSEA. Complete variable domain (other parts from reference TRBV29-1 and TRBJ1-1): SAVISQKPSRDICQRGTSLTIQCQVDSQVTMMFWYRQQPGQSLTLIATANQGSEATYESGFVIDKFPISRPNLTFSTLTVSNMSPEDSSIYLCSVRNTGDPGGTEAFFGQGTRLTVV.

In its sample, this clonotype was seen a few times. The chain joins TRBV10-3 to TRBJ2-7, with D perhaps matching TRBD2 (6 bases). The germline gives CDR1 ENHRY, CDR2 SYGVKD. This CDR3 is 14 amino acids long. V was cut by 4 bases and J by 2 bases, with 12 bases left in between. In DNA form, the CDR3 reads TGTGCCATCAGTGCACTAGCTAGTGCCTACGAGCAGTACTTC. Amino acids: CAISALASAYEQYF.

The chain carries TRBV7-9 and TRBJ2-7; 9 nucleotides line up with TRBD2. The V and J ends lost 6 bases and 2 bases, in that order; junction bases with no gene match: 5. The germline V gene encodes CDR1 SEHNR and CDR2 FQNEAQ (reference sequence). The CDR3 covers 14 residues. For the CDR3, the DNA is TGTGCCAGCAGACCATCTAGCGGGACCTACGAGCAGTACTTC. The encoded protein is CASRPSSGTYEQYF.

The rearrangement joins TRBV5-5 to TRBJ2-7; weak D call: TRBD2 (6 bases). V lost 4 bases to trimming and J lost 1 base, with 12 bases between them. The germline V gene has CDR1 SGHKS and CDR2 YYEKEE (reference sequence). The CDR3 runs to 14 residues. The CDR3, as DNA: TGTGCCAGCAGCCCCCGGGAGACGTCCTACGAGCAGTACTTC. It specifies CASSPRETSYEQYF.

The CDR3 loop is CASTPAGQGDQPQHF. The CDR3 bases are TGTGCCAGCACTCCGGCCGGTCAGGGGGATCAGCCCCAGCATTTT. This chain uses TRBV6-1 with TRBJ1-5; TRBD1 matches 7 bases. In germline, CDR1 is MNHNS, CDR2 SASEGT. V shed 7 bases and J 5 bases; nucleotides not matched to a gene: 11. This CDR3 contains 15 residues.

The chain recombines TRBV12-3 or TRBV12-4 with TRBJ2-1, with TRBD2 identical over 7 bases. The CDR3 runs to 15 residues. V dropped 0 bases and J dropped 7; count of bases not matched to a gene: 6. The CDR3 sequence is CASSLAGLGRNEQFF. For the CDR3, the DNA is TGTGCCAGCAGTTTAGCCGGACTAGGTCGGAATGAGCAGTTCTTC.

This clonotype was observed a handful of times. The chain couples TRBV7-9 to TRBJ2-1; D unresolved. In germline, CDR1 is SEHNR, CDR2 FQNEAQ (reference sequence). The V end lost 5 bases, the J end lost 4 bases, and 9 bases lay between the germline ends. There are 13 residues in the CDR3. For the CDR3, the DNA is TGTGCCAGCAGCCCCAACGTATACAATGAGCAGTTCTTC. It yields the protein CASSPNVYNEQFF.

CDR3 sequence reads: CASSQANREAFF. The CDR3 nucleotides are TGTGCCAGCAGCCAAGCGAACAGAGAAGCTTTCTTT. The chain links TRBV14 to TRBJ1-1; D is unresolved. Germline values: CDR1 SGHDN, CDR2 FVKESK. CDR3 length: 12 residues. Trimming took off 1 base at V and 8 bases at J, with 8 bases between the two ends. The full variable domain, rest sourced from reference TRBV14 and TRBJ1-1, is EAGVTQFPSHSVIEKGQTVTLRCDPISGHDNLYWYRRVMGKEIKFLLHFVKESKQDESGMPNNRFLAERTGGTYSTLKVQPAELEDSGVYFCASSQANREAFFGQGTRLTVV.